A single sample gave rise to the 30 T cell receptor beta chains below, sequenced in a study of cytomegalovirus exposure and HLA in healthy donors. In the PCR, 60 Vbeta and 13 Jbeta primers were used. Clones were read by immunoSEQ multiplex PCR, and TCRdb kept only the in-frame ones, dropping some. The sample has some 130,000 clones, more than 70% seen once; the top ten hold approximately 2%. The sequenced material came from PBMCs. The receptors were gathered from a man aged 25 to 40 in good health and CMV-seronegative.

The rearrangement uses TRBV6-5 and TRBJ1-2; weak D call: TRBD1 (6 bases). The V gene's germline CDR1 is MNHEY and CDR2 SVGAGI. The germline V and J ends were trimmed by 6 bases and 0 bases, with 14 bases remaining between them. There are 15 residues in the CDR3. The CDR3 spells CASRSNQGTNYGYTF. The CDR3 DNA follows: TGTGCCAGCAGAAGCAACCAGGGGACTAACTATGGCTACACCTTC.

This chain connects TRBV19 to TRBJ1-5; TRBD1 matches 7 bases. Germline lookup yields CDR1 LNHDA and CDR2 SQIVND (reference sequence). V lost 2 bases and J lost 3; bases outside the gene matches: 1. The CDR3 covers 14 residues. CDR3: CASSITGDNQPQHF. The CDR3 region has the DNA TGTGCCAGTAGTATAACAGGGGACAATCAGCCCCAGCATTTT.

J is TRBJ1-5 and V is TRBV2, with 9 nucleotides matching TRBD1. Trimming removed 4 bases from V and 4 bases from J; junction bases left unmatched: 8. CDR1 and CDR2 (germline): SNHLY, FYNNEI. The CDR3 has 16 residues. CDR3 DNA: TGTGCCAGCAGTGGCAGGGCCGGGACAGGGAATCAGCCCCAGCATTTT. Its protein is CASSGRAGTGNQPQHF.

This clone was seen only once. The CDR3: CACGDRGYTGELFF. CDR3 bases: TGTGCCTGCGGGGACAGGGGCTATACCGGGGAGCTGTTTTTT. J is TRBJ2-2 and V is TRBV30; 10 nucleotides agree with TRBD1. The germline CDR1 and CDR2 sequences are GTSNPN and SVGIG (reference sequence). The CDR3 runs to 14 residues. Trimming removed 6 bases from V and 5 bases from J; junction bases left unmatched: 6.

The CDR3 spells CASSQDRGNEKLFF. The DNA of the CDR3 is TGTGCCAGCAGTCAGGACAGGGGTAATGAAAAACTGTTTTTT. The rearrangement links TRBV2 to TRBJ1-4, with 9 bases that match TRBD1. V was clipped by 5 bases and J by 4 bases; unmatched bases: 2. The CDR3 extends over 14 amino acids. In germline, CDR1 is SNHLY, CDR2 FYNNEI.

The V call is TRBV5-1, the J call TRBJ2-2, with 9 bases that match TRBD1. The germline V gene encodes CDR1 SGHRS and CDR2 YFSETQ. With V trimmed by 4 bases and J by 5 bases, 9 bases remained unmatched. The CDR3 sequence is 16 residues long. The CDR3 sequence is CASSLRQGGLTGELFF. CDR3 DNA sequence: TGCGCCAGCAGCCTCAGACAGGGGGGACTTACCGGGGAGCTGTTTTTT.

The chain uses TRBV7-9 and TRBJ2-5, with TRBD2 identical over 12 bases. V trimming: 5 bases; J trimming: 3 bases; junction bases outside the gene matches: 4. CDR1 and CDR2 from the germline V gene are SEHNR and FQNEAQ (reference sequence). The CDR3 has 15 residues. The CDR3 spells CASSPRLAGEETQYF. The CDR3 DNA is TGTGCCAGCAGCCCCCGACTAGCGGGAGAAGAGACCCAGTACTTC.

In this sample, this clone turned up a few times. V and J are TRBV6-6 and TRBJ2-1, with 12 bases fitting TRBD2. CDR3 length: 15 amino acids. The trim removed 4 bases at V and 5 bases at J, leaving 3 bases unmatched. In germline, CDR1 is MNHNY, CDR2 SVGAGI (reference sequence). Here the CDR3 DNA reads TGTGCCAGCAGTTTCGGACTAGCGGGGAACAATGAGCAGTTCTTC. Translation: CASSFGLAGNNEQFF.

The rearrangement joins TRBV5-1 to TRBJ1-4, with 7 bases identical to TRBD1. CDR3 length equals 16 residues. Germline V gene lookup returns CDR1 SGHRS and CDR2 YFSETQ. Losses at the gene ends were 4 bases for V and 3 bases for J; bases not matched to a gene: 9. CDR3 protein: CASSRAGGSANEKLFF. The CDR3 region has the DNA TGCGCCAGCAGCCGGGCAGGGGGTTCGGCTAATGAAAAACTGTTTTTT. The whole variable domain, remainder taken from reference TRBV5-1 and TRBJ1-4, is KAGVTQTPRYLIKTRGQQVTLSCSPISGHRSVSWYQQTPGQGLQFLFEYFSETQRNKGNFPGRFSGRQFSNSRSEMNVSTLELGDSALYLCASSRAGGSANEKLFFGSGTQLSVL.

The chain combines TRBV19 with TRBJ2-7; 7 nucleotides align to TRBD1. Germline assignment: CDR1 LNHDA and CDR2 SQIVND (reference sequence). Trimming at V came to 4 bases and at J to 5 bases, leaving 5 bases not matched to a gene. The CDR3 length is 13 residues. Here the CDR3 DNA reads TGTGCCAGTAGTAAACGACAGGGCCACGAGCAGTACTTC. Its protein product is CASSKRQGHEQYF.

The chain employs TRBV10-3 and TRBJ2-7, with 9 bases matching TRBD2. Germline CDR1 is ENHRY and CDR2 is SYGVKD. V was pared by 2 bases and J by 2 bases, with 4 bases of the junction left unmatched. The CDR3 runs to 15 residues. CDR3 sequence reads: CAISEMVAGAYEQYF. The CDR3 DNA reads TGTGCCATCAGTGAGATGGTAGCGGGGGCCTACGAGCAGTACTTC.

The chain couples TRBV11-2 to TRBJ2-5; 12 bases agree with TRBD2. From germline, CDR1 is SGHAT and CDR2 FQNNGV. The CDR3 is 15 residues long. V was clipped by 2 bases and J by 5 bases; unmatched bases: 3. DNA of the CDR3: TGTGCCAGCAGCTTATCACTAGCGGGAGGTGAGACCCAGTACTTC. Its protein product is CASSLSLAGGETQYF. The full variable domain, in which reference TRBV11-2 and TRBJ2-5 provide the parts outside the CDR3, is EAGVAQSPRYKIIEKRQSVAFWCNPISGHATLYWYQQILGQGPKLLIQFQNNGVVDDSQLPKDRFSAERLKGVDSTLKIQPAKLEDSAVYLCASSLSLAGGETQYFGPGTRLLVL.

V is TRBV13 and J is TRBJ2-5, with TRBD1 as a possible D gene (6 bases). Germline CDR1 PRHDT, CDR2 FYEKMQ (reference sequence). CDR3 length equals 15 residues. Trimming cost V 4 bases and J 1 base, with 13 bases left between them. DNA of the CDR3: TGTGCCAGCAGCTCAGAGACAGGTGGCCAAGAGACCCAGTACTTC. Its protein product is CASSSETGGQETQYF.

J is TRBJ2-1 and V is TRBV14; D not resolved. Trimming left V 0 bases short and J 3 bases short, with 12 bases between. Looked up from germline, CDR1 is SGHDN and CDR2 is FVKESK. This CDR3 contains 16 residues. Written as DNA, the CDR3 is TGTGCCAGCAGCCAAGATCGAATAGTTCTCTACAATGAGCAGTTCTTC. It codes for CASSQDRIVLYNEQFF. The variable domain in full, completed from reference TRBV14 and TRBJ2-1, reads EAGVTQFPSHSVIEKGQTVTLRCDPISGHDNLYWYRRVMGKEIKFLLHFVKESKQDESGMPNNRFLAERTGGTYSTLKVQPAELEDSGVYFCASSQDRIVLYNEQFFGPGTRLTVL.

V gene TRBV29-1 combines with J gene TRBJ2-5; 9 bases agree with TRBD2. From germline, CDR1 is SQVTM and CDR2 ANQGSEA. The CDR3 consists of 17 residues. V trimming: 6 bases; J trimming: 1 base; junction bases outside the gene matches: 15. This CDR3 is CSVKRSRLAGFQETQYF. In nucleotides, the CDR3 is TGCAGCGTGAAACGGTCGCGCCTAGCGGGATTCCAAGAGACCCAGTACTTC.

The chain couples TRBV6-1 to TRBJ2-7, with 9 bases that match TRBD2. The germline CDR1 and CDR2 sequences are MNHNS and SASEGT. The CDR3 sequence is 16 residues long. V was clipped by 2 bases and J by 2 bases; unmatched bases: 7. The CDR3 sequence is CASSEWDAGGPYEQYF. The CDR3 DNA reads TGTGCCAGCAGTGAATGGGACGCGGGAGGGCCCTACGAGCAGTACTTC.

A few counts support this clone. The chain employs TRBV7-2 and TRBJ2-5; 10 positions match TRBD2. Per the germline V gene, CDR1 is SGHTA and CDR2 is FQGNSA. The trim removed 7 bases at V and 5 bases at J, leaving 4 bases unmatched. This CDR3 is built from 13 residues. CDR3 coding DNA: TGTGCCAGCACGAATAGCGGGAGGGAGACCCAGTACTTC. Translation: CASTNSGRETQYF.

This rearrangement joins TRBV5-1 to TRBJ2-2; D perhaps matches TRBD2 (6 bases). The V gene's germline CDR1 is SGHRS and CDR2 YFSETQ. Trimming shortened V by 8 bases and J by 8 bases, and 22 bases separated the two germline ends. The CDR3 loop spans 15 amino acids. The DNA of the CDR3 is TGCGCCAGGAAGCAGGTTGGACTAAATAAAGGGGAGCTGTTTTTT. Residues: CARKQVGLNKGELFF.

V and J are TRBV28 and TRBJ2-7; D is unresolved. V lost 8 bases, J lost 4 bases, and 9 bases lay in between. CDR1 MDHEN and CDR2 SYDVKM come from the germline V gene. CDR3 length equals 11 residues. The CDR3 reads CASSGSYEQYF. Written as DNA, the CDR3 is TGTGCCAGCTCCGGGTCGTACGAGCAGTACTTC.

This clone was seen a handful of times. The CDR3 bases are TGTGCCAGCAGGGGGGGGGCCAATGAGCAGTTCTTC. Encoded protein: CASRGGANEQFF. This rearrangement joins TRBV27 to TRBJ2-1; a possible D gene is TRBD2 (7 bases). CDR1 and CDR2 from the germline V gene are MNHEY and SMNVEV (reference sequence). Trimming shortened V by 6 bases and J by 6 bases, and 9 bases separated the two germline ends. The length of the CDR3 is 12 residues.

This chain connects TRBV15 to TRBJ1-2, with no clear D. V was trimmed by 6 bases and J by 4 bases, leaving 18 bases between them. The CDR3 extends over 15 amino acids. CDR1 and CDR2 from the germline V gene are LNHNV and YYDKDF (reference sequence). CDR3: CATSWAGRPSYGYTF. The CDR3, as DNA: TGTGCCACCAGTTGGGCAGGCAGGCCTTCCTATGGCTACACCTTC.

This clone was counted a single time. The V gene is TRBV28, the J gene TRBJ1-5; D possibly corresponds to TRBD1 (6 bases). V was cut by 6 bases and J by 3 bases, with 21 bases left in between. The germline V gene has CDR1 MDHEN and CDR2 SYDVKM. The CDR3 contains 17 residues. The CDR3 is CASSSYLIQGYNQPQHF. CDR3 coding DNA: TGTGCCAGCAGCTCCTACCTAATACAGGGATACAATCAGCCCCAGCATTTT. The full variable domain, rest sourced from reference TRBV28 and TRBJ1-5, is DVKVTQSSRYLVKRTGEKVFLECVQDMDHENMFWYRQDPGLGLRLIYFSYDVKMKEKGDIPEGYSVSREKKERFSLILESASTNQTSMYLCASSSYLIQGYNQPQHFGDGTRLSIL.

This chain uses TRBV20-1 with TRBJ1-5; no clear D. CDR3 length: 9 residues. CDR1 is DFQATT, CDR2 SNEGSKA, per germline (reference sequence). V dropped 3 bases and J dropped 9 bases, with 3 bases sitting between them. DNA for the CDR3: TGCAGTGCTAGTCGGCCCCAGCATTTT. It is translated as CSASRPQHF.

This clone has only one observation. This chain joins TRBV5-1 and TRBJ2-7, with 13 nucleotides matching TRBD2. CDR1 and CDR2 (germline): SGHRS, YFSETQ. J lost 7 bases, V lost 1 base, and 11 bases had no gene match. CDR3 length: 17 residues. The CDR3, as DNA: TGCGCCAGCAGCTTGTTGGGGACTAGCGGGAACCCTCGGGAGCAGTACTTC. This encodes CASSLLGTSGNPREQYF.

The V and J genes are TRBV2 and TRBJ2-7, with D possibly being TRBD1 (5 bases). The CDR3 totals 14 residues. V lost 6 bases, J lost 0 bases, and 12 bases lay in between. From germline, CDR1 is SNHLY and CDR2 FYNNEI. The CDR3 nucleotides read TGTGCCAGCAGAGGCCAAGACAGCTCCTACGAGCAGTACTTC. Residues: CASRGQDSSYEQYF.

CDR3 coding DNA: TGTGCCATCAGTCTACGGACTAGCGGGATGAACACAGATACGCAGTATTTT. It is translated as CAISLRTSGMNTDTQYF. The chain is built from TRBV10-3 and TRBJ2-3, with 12 bases identical to TRBD2. Germline lookup yields CDR1 ENHRY and CDR2 SYGVKD. The CDR3 contains 17 residues. V shed 5 bases and J 2 bases; nucleotides not matched to a gene: 8.

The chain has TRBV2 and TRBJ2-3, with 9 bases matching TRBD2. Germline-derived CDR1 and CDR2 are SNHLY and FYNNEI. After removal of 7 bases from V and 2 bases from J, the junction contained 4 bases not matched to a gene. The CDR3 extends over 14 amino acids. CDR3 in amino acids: CASMLAGYTDTQYF. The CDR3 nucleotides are TGTGCCAGCATGCTAGCGGGATACACAGATACGCAGTATTTT. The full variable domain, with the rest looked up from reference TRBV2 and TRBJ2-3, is EPEVTQTPSHQVTQMGQEVILRCVPISNHLYFYWYRQILGQKVEFLVSFYNNEISEKSEIFDDQFSVERPDGSNFTLKIRSTKLEDSAMYFCASMLAGYTDTQYFGPGTRLTVL.

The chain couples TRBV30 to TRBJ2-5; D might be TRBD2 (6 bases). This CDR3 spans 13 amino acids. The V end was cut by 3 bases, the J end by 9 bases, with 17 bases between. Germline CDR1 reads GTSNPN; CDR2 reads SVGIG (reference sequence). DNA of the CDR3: TGTGCCTGGAGAATTTTAGGAGGAGGGGCCCAGTACTTC. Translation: CAWRILGGGAQYF.

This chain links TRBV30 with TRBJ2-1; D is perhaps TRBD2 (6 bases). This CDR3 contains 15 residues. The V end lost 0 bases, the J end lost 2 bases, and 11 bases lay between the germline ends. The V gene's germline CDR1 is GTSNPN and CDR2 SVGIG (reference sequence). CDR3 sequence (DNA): TGTGCCTGGAGTGTCGTCCCGGGAGCCTACAATGAGCAGTTCTTC. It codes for CAWSVVPGAYNEQFF.

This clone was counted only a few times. DNA for the CDR3: TGTGCCAGCAGCTTAGAGCAGGGGGGTCTCAATGAGCAGTTCTTC. It specifies CASSLEQGGLNEQFF. This chain connects TRBV11-3 to TRBJ2-1; possibly TRBD1 for D (7 bases). Germline CDR1 SGHNT, CDR2 YENEEA. V was trimmed by 0 bases and J by 6 bases, leaving 12 bases between them. The CDR3 extends over 15 amino acids. The variable domain in full, completed from reference TRBV11-3 and TRBJ2-1, reads EAGVVQSPRYKIIEKKQPVAFWCNPISGHNTLYWYLQNLGQGPELLIRYENEEAVDDSQLPKDRFSAERLKGVDSTLKIQPAELGDSAVYLCASSLEQGGLNEQFFGPGTRLTVL.